What follows is one T cell receptor beta chain and its context. The record originates from a study of blood T cell repertoires in COVID-19. Turning to the study itself: COVID-19 samples from acute and convalescent phases originated in the United States, Italy and Spain. T cells, B-cell-depleted T cells, or PBMCs provided the cDNA or gDNA that served as material.

The trim removed 8 bases at V and 4 bases at J, leaving 9 bases unmatched. The germline V gene has CDR1 WSHSY and CDR2 SAAADI. CDR3 length equals 15 residues. In the original processing: Nucleated cell number was recorded as an estimate derived from reference gene primer amplification. Here immunoSEQ multiplex PCR was the method, and the copy in TCRdb shows in-frame clones only, minus some. That table is the source of V, J and clone size, and D and trimming were worked out from the DNA. The data contain 230,000 or so clones, more than 75% of them singletons. The specimen was peripheral blood. The receptor comes from a man aged 35 to 55 with active or convalescent COVID-19. This chain connects TRBV10-2 to TRBJ2-3; 10 bases fit TRBD2. In nucleotides, the CDR3 is TGCGCCAGCGGGGAACTAGCGGGACCGGCAGATACGCAGTATTTT. It yields the protein CASGELAGPADTQYF.